Listed below are T cell receptor beta chains from one sample, sequenced in a study of blood T cell repertoires in COVID-19. Generated by immunoSEQ multiplex PCR, the TCRdb table keeps only in-frame clones and is missing some. The sample lists 200,000 or so clones, about 88% occurring once. Material for sequencing was peripheral blood. Source of these receptors: a man aged 70-80 years with acute or convalescent COVID-19. Each CDR3 is given with its conserved first and last residue. A D gene is named only where the DNA matches it firmly. The size field is filled for only some rows; it gives once, few, many or a size class.

size,V,J,D,DNA,CDR3
-,TRBV9,TRBJ1-4,-,TGTGCCAGCAGCGTAGGTGGGCAGACTAATGAAAAACTGTTTTTT,CASSVGGQTNEKLFF
-,TRBV4-1,TRBJ1-4,TRBD1,TGCGCCAGCAGCTACGGACAGGCAACTAATGAAAAACTGTTTTTT,CASSYGQATNEKLFF
-,TRBV24-1,TRBJ2-5,-,TGTGCCACCAGTGTCGGGAGCGATCCTTCAGAGACCCAGTACTTC,CATSVGSDPSETQYF
-,TRBV6-5,TRBJ2-7,-,TGTGCCAGCAGTTACCGTTTGGAGGGAGGAGAGCAGTACTTC,CASSYRLEGGEQYF
-,TRBV10-3,TRBJ2-1,-,TGTGCCATTTCGACGGGAGTGTATAATGAGCAGTTCTTC,CAISTGVYNEQFF
-,TRBV10-3,TRBJ2-2,-,TGTGCCATCAGTGCAAACAGCCCCGGGGAGCTGTTTTTT,CAISANSPGELFF
-,TRBV30,TRBJ2-7,TRBD2,TGTGCCTGGAGCCCGAGCGGGATGTCTGCGCAGTACTTC,CAWSPSGMSAQYF
few,TRBV6-1,TRBJ1-1,-,TGTGCCAGCAGTGATCACGTAGACACTGAAGCTTTCTTT,CASSDHVDTEAFF
-,TRBV24-1,TRBJ2-1,-,TGTGCCACCCAACTGTTGAATGAGCAGTTCTTC,CATQLLNEQFF
-,TRBV30,TRBJ2-1,TRBD2,TGTGCCTGGAGTAAAGGACTAGTCCCCTCAGCATCGGACAATGAGCAGTTCTTC,CAWSKGLVPSASDNEQFF
-,TRBV7-3,TRBJ1-2,-,TGTGCCAGCAGCGCGGGGACGGACTATGGCTACACCTTC,CASSAGTDYGYTF
-,TRBV6-4,TRBJ2-2,-,TGTGCCAGCAGTGCGGACTTACGCACCGGGGAGCTGTTTTTT,CASSADLRTGELFF
-,TRBV3-1/TRBV3-2,TRBJ1-3,-,TGTGCCAGCAGCCACGCTTCGCGTTCTGGAAACACCATATATTTT,CASSHASRSGNTIYF
-,TRBV5-1,TRBJ2-2,TRBD2,TGCGCCAGCAGCTTGGTAGCGGGAGAGGCCGGGGAGCTGTTTTTT,CASSLVAGEAGELFF
-,TRBV12-5,TRBJ1-1,-,TGTGCTAGTGGTTTGGGCCCCCCGGGGAACGGTGAAGCTTTCTTT,CASGLGPPGNGEAFF
-,TRBV19,TRBJ2-6,TRBD2,TGTGCCAGTAGTATTGAAGGGAGCGGGGTTCCTCCCACTGGGGCCAACGTCCTGACTTTC,CASSIEGSGVPPTGANVLTF
-,TRBV19,TRBJ2-7,TRBD2,TGTGCCAGTAGCAATCAAGCGGGAGACCTCTACGAGCAGTACTTC,CASSNQAGDLYEQYF
-,TRBV14,TRBJ2-2,TRBD1,TGTGCCAGCAGCCCCTGGACAGGATCAACCGGGGAGCTGTTTTTT,CASSPWTGSTGELFF
once,TRBV5-1,TRBJ2-5,-,TGCGCCAGCAGCTTGGCCGGGGGTGGTTCAGAGACCCAGTACTTC,CASSLAGGGSETQYF
once,TRBV7-9,TRBJ2-2,TRBD2,TGTGCCAGCAGCTTCCGCGGGAGTCAGGCCGGGGAGCTGTTTTTT,CASSFRGSQAGELFF
few,TRBV19,TRBJ2-3,TRBD1,TGTGCCAGTAGGCCCCCGGACAGGAACACAGATACGCAGTATTTT,CASRPPDRNTDTQYF
-,TRBV2,TRBJ2-1,TRBD1,TGTGCCAGCAGTGAAAGACAGGGGTTTAGCAATGAGCAGTTCTTC,CASSERQGFSNEQFF
-,TRBV5-1,TRBJ2-1,TRBD1,TGCGCCAGCAGCACCAACTTGGACAGGGAGCAGTTCTTC,CASSTNLDREQFF
few,TRBV7-6,TRBJ1-4,TRBD1,TGTGCCAGCAGCCCCGCCCGACAGGGGTCTAATGAAAAACTGTTTTTT,CASSPARQGSNEKLFF
once,TRBV5-1,TRBJ2-2,-,TGCGCCAGCAGCGGGCGGGGCCTTGACACCGGGGAGCTGTTTTTT,CASSGRGLDTGELFF
-,TRBV5-1,TRBJ1-6,-,TGCGCCAGCAGCTTAGACACTTATAATTCACCCCTCCACTTT,CASSLDTYNSPLHF
-,TRBV25-1,TRBJ1-3,-,TGTGCCAGCAGTCGGCGCGGGGCCGGACCCTCTGGAAACACCATATATTTT,CASSRRGAGPSGNTIYF